This paragraph covers one T cell receptor beta chain sequence. Its antigen remains undetermined. No base-level quality is on record; no much larger clone is a single base apart. The data stem from a study of shared clonotypes between healthy human individuals (dated by TCRdb to about 2020). In the study overall: Two women and a few men aged 18 to 49 years were included in the cohort. To estimate repertoire size and how much clonotype sharing occurs between individuals, the study deeply sequenced the blood TCR repertoires of several healthy adults. Different laboratories and diverse techniques were used to prepare libraries and sequence TCR repertoires, to increase sequencing depth and limit assay-specific biases. Leukapheresis yielded between about 0.85 and 9.5 billion PBMCs per donor. Here is what the overall study found, with its caveats: Because the study included a small number of donors, the genetic and exposure-history diversity represented was limited. Only blood was sampled, and tissue TCR repertoires likely differ from those in blood. Pairwise subsampling indicated that sequencing depth was expected to affect the degree of clonotype sharing among donors.

Donors were healthy HIV-negative adults with no recently reported acute infections or vaccinations. Every donor was a Caucasian adult living in Nashville, Tennessee, USA. For unsorted samples, 70 million to 95 million PBMCs were counted, and genomic DNA was extracted using the QIAamp DNA Blood Mini kit. Blood was obtained by leukapheresis, after which PBMCs were separated by Ficoll-Histopaque density gradient centrifugation and cryopreserved in liquid nitrogen vapor phase. The germline V gene provides CDR1 SGHDT and CDR2 YYEEEE. Cut back by 0 bases and 5 bases, the V and J ends lie 9 bases apart. The CDR3 runs 15 residues from the cysteine to the phenylalanine. Here the CDR3 DNA is all that survives: 45 bases in frame from base 1. TCR CDR3 regions were amplified from genomic DNA by multiplex PCR using the deep immunoSEQ assay. Genomic DNA extracted from each cell subset was distributed evenly over all wells of several immunoSEQ 96-well plates, and each plate served as one replicate. For unsorted PBMC, each replicate PCR was loaded with roughly 270 ng genomic DNA, equivalent to about 30,000 T cell genomes. Unsorted PBMC genomic DNA was sequenced across ten immunoSEQ deep assay plates. The purified libraries were quantified using a Qubit 3.0 fluorometer, sized with a Bioanalyzer 2100, and then quantified again using the KAPA Library Quantification kit. A separate single-read 150-cycle Illumina NextSeq 550 flow cell was used to sequence each immunoSEQ 96-well plate. Per the authors' processing: Because the immunoSEQ output held only junctional sequences and lacked quality scores, the filtering could not match the filtering applied to full-length reads. To assign V/J genes and CDR3, sequences were annotated using PyIR, a Python wrapper for IgBLAST v1.9, with IMGT germline references. Any read was removed if the V/J assignment was weak (E-value above 1e-6), the CDR3 was missing, or the read contained stop codons, out-of-frame junctions, or ambiguous translated residues. A V3J clonotype was defined by an identical inferred V gene, J gene, and CDR3 amino acid sequence. The percentage overlap between two repertoires was calculated by dividing the number of shared unique clonotypes by the size of the smaller repertoire. Richness of each repertoire was evaluated using RTK rarefaction, the Chao1 estimator, and Recon v2.1 estimates of unobserved clonotypes. TCRdb's version of the immuneACCESS table is confined to in-frame rearrangements and falls short of the full clone set. An unresolved V gene accounts for under half of the shortfall where checked; the remainder is of unknown origin. V and J calls and clone size are those listed in that table; D and trimming were worked out from the DNA. Recorded for this sample are about half a million clones; around four fifths of them occurred a single time. About 12% of the sample belongs to the ten largest clones.

This TCR was sampled from a middle-aged woman in good health. Some clones in this sample may be carry-over from other donors' samples. The sequenced sample was PBMCs. The V gene is TRBV5-6 and the J gene is TRBJ2-6; the D gene assignment is ambiguous. Here the CDR3 is given as CASSLGIQWANVLTF. DNA sequence: TGTGCCAGCAGCTTGGGAATACAATGGGCCAACGTCCTGACTTTC.